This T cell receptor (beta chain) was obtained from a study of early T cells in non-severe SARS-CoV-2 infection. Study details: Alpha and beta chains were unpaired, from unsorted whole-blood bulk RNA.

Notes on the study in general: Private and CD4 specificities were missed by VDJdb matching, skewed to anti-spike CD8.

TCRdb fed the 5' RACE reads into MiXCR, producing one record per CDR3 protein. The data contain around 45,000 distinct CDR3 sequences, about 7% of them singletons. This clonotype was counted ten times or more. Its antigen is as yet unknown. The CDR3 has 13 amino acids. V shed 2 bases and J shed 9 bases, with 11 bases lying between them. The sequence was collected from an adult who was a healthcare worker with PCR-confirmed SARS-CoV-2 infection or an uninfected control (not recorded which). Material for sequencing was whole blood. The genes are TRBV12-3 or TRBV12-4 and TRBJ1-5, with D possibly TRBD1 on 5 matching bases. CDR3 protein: CASSLRGLGPQHF. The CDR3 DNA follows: TGTGCCAGCAGTTTACGGGGCTTGGGGCCCCAGCATTTT.